This T cell receptor beta chain emerged from a study of read filtering for tumor transcriptome and immune sequencing. Looking at the study overall: Whole-transcriptome libraries were prepared after DNase treatment.

Molecular barcoded adaptors covering alpha/delta and beta/gamma chains were used on 400 to 450 ng RNA. TCRdb processed the reads anew with MiXCR; each CDR3 protein has one entry. The repertoire holds about 48,000 distinct CDR3 sequences, with roughly 20% as singletons. This clonotype was seen a handful of times. This CDR3 is built from 14 residues. Germline V gene lookup returns CDR1 MNHEY and CDR2 SVGEGT. V was pared by 5 bases and J by 8 bases, with 7 bases of the junction left unmatched. Sequenced material: a population of CD138-negative cells sorted from bone marrow. This receptor was taken from a donor at least 40 years old with multiple myeloma. The V gene is TRBV6-2 or TRBV6-3, the J gene TRBJ2-1, with 9 bases aligning to TRBD2. CDR3 DNA sequence: TGTGCCAGCAGTGGCGGGAGGGCCTGGGATGAGCAGTTCTTC. This codes for CASSGGRAWDEQFF.